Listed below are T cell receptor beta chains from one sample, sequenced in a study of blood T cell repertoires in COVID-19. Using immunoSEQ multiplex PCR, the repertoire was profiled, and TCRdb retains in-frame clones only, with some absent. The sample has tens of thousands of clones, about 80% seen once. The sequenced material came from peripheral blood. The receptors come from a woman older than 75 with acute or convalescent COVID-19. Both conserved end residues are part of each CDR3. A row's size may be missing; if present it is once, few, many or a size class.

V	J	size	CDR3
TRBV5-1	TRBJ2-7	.	CASSPEKGRGAEQYF
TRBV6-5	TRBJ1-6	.	CASRQGTSPLHF
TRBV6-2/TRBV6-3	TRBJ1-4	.	CASSYEPGGVDEKLFF
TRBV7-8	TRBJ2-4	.	CASSFGTGGAKNIQYF
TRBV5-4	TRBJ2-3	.	CASSRIGTSGVGTQYF
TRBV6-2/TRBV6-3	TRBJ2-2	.	CASSYFADTGELFF
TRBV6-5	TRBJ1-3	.	CASSPVGNTIYF
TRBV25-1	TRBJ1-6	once	CASKGPGTENSPLHF
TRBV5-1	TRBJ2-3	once	CASSVRLAGMSDTQYF
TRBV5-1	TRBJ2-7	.	CASSLASGGAYYEQYF
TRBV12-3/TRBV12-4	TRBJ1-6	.	CASSFGNNSPLHF
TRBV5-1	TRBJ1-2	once	CASSLQGPNYGYTF
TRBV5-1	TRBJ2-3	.	CASRVRTSPSTDTQYF
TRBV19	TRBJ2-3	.	CASSQGLAGGPSSGTQYF
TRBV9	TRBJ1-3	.	CASSFPGNTIYF
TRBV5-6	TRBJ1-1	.	CASSWYVRASNTEAFF
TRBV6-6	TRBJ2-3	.	CASSNRLVADTQYF
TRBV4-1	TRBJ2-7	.	CASSQDGGMDEQYF
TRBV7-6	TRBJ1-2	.	CASSLARTGGAGNYGYTF
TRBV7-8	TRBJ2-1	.	CASTDRDFAFREQFF
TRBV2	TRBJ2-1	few	CASSWLAGSSEQFF
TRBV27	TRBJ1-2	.	CASRPTRNYGYTF
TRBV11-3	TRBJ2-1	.	CASSFGLAGHNEQFF
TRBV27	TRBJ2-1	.	CASSATNPGTGGYNEQFF
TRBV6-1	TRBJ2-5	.	CASRPRDYQETQYF
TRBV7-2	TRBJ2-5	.	CASSWREARETQYF
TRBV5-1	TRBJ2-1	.	CASSQVDSHPNEQFF
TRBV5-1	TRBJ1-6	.	CASSLGQGAGSPLHF
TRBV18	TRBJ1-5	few	CASSPTGTGHSNQPQHF
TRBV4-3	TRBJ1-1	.	CASSQDLYRLAFF
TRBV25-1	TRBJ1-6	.	CASNRESRNSPLHF
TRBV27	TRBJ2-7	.	CASSRPGGAGVSEQYF
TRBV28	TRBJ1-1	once	CASWRREREAFF
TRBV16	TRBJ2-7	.	CASSPGALNEQYF
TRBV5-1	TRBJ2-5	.	CASTPWGGSQETQYF
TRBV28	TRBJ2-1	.	CASSLRGLTGSYNEQFF
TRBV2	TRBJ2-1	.	CASRGMVTSYEQFF
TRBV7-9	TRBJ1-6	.	CASSLVGSPLHF
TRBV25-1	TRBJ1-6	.	CASMLTVRGSPLHF
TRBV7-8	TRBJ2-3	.	CASSLQLSTDTQYF
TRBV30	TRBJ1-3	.	CAWRTLPGNTIYF
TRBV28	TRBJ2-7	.	CASSSPVTYEQYF
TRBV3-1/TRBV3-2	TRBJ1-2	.	CASSQVKDGLNYGYTF
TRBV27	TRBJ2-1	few	CASSFPNSGRNEQFF
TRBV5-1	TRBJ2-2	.	CASSSGDYTGELFF
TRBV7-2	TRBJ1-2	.	CASSLGRGYGYTF
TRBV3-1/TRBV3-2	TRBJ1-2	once	CASSQVYRGKRNGYTF